Shown below are 14 T cell receptor beta chains from a single sample sequenced in a study of cytomegalovirus exposure and HLA in healthy donors. The data were produced by immunoSEQ multiplex PCR, yet TCRdb's version contains in-frame clones alone and is incomplete. The sample carries 150,000 to 200,000 clones, around four fifths recorded once. Sequenced sample: PBMCs. All receptors come from a young man in good health and CMV-seropositive.

The chain links TRBV6-1 to TRBJ1-4; a possible D gene is TRBD1 (6 bases). V was cut by 5 bases and J by 7 bases, with 14 bases left in between. This CDR3 contains 14 residues. The germline V gene has CDR1 MNHNS and CDR2 SASEGT. CDR3 bases: TGTGCCAGCAGTCCACAGGGATATAGTGAAAAACTGTTTTTT. This codes for CASSPQGYSEKLFF.

The V call is TRBV7-2, the J call TRBJ2-7; TRBD2 agrees at 13 bases. After removal of 5 bases from V and 1 base from J, the junction contained 5 bases not matched to a gene. Germline loops: CDR1 SGHTA, CDR2 FQGNSA. This CDR3 region has 16 residues. CDR3 coding DNA: TGTGCCAGCAGCGGACCGGGACTAGCGGGATCCTACGAGCAGTACTTC. Encoded protein: CASSGPGLAGSYEQYF.

This clone was seen a single time. The rearrangement joins TRBV2 to TRBJ2-7, with TRBD2 identical over 14 bases. The CDR3 has 19 amino acids. V lost 5 bases and J lost 1; bases outside the gene matches: 13. Germline lookup yields CDR1 SNHLY and CDR2 FYNNEI. CDR3 residues: CASSPLGLAGGPPSYEQYF. CDR3 coding DNA: TGTGCCAGCAGTCCCCTCGGACTAGCGGGAGGTCCGCCTTCCTACGAGCAGTACTTC. The full variable domain, its missing parts supplied by reference TRBV2 and TRBJ2-7, is EPEVTQTPSHQVTQMGQEVILRCVPISNHLYFYWYRQILGQKVEFLVSFYNNEISEKSEIFDDQFSVERPDGSNFTLKIRSTKLEDSAMYFCASSPLGLAGGPPSYEQYFGPGTRLTVT.

The chain recombines TRBV7-7 with TRBJ2-7, with 9 nucleotides matching TRBD1. J gave up 6 bases and V 4 bases, and 10 bases lay outside the gene matches. This CDR3 has 15 amino acids. Germline values: CDR1 SSHAT, CDR2 FNYEAQ (reference sequence). CDR3 sequence reads: CASSSSGTGYSEQYF. CDR3 nucleotides: TGTGCCAGCAGCTCCTCCGGGACAGGGTACTCCGAGCAGTACTTC.

The chain employs TRBV6-5 and TRBJ2-2, with D perhaps matching TRBD1 (6 bases). V was shortened by 8 bases and J by 0 bases, with 10 bases between the two germline ends. The CDR3 has 14 residues. Germline CDR1 MNHEY, CDR2 SVGAGI. CDR3 loop: CASGGQSNTGELFF. CDR3 in DNA: TGTGCCAGCGGTGGACAGTCGAACACCGGGGAGCTGTTTTTT.

The V gene is TRBV14, the J gene TRBJ1-1; possibly TRBD1 for D (5 bases). The length of the CDR3 is 13 residues. Germline assignment: CDR1 SGHDN and CDR2 FVKESK. V lost 6 bases, J lost 4 bases, and 12 bases lay in between. The DNA for the CDR3 is TGTGCCAGCAGAATGGGGGGGGGCACTGAAGCTTTCTTT. Translating it yields CASRMGGGTEAFF.

The gene calls are TRBV6-5 and TRBJ2-2, with TRBD1 matching over 10 bases. Germline assignment: CDR1 MNHEY and CDR2 SVGAGI. The CDR3 sequence is 14 residues long. After removal of 5 bases from V and 15 bases from J, the junction contained 12 bases not matched to a gene. Written as DNA, the CDR3 is TGTGCCAGCAGTACCCGGCGTGGGACAGGGGCGGTGTTTTTT. Protein: CASSTRRGTGAVFF.

This chain links TRBV11-3 with TRBJ2-1; TRBD2 matches 11 bases. Trimming took 5 bases from V and 5 from J; bases not matched to a gene: 5. CDR1 SGHNT and CDR2 YENEEA come from the germline V gene. This CDR3 is 15 amino acids long. In nucleotides, the CDR3 is TGTGCCAGCAGCGCCGGGACTAGCGGCCACAATGAGCAGTTCTTC. It codes for CASSAGTSGHNEQFF.

The J gene is TRBJ2-7, the V gene TRBV11-1, with TRBD1 matching over 7 bases. Losses at the gene ends were 1 base for V and 2 bases for J; bases not matched to a gene: 11. This CDR3 contains 17 residues. CDR1 and CDR2 from the germline V gene are SGHAT and FQDESV (reference sequence). The CDR3 region is CASSLERDSGRAYEQYF. The CDR3 nucleotides read TGTGCCAGCAGCTTAGAAAGGGACAGCGGTCGGGCCTACGAGCAGTACTTC.

J is TRBJ2-7 and V is TRBV6-1; TRBD2 matches at 9 bases. The length of the CDR3 is 16 residues. V lost 0 bases to trimming and J lost 1 base; unmatched junction nucleotides: 4. Looked up from germline, CDR1 is MNHNS and CDR2 is SASEGT. CDR3 sequence (DNA): TGTGCCAGCAGTGAAGCCAGCGGGAGGCCTTCCTACGAGCAGTACTTC. Amino acids: CASSEASGRPSYEQYF.

This chain joins TRBV10-3 and TRBJ1-1, with 10 bases lining up with TRBD1. Germline-derived CDR1 and CDR2 are ENHRY and SYGVKD. Trimming took 5 bases from V and 2 from J; bases not matched to a gene: 2. There are 14 residues in the CDR3. The CDR3 spells CAISRDRGNTEAFF. CDR3 DNA: TGTGCCATCAGTCGGGACAGGGGAAACACTGAAGCTTTCTTT.

This clone occurred once. The chain has TRBV20-1 and TRBJ2-1; the D is unclear. V dropped 6 bases and J dropped 12 bases, with 15 bases sitting between them. This CDR3 has 11 amino acids. Germline V gene data show CDR1 as DFQATT and CDR2 as SNEGSKA (reference sequence). The CDR3 DNA follows: TGCAGTGCACTGCAACAGCCGTGGCAGTTCTTC. It translates to CSALQQPWQFF.

The chain joins TRBV28 to TRBJ2-5; 8 bases map to TRBD1. Germline CDR1 MDHEN, CDR2 SYDVKM. This CDR3 has 14 amino acids. After removal of 5 bases from V and 2 bases from J, the junction contained 4 bases not matched to a gene. This CDR3 reads CASSPRTGQETQYF. DNA of the CDR3: TGTGCCAGCAGTCCCCGGACAGGGCAAGAGACCCAGTACTTC.

This clone was counted ten times or more. V and J are TRBV27 and TRBJ2-1; 7 bases align to TRBD1. Germline CDR1 is MNHEY and CDR2 is SMNVEV (reference sequence). The ends lost 0 bases at V and 7 bases at J; junction bases unmatched: 0. This CDR3 is 13 amino acids long. The CDR3 region is CASSLSTGNEQFF. DNA of the CDR3: TGTGCCAGCAGTTTATCGACAGGGAATGAGCAGTTCTTC.